The next 27 T cell receptor beta chains were all read from a single sample in a study of blood T cell repertoires in COVID-19. The table came from immunoSEQ multiplex PCR; TCRdb's copy has only in-frame clones and leaves some out. The sample holds about 100,000 clones; roughly 87% are singletons and the top ten take 7% to 9%. Sequencing was carried out using peripheral blood. These receptors all stem from a man aged 30 to 45 in a cohort sampled during active COVID-19.

The rearrangement uses TRBV19 and TRBJ2-3; TRBD1 matches at 7 bases. The CDR3 sequence is 17 residues long. V lost 5 bases and J lost 2; bases outside the gene matches: 13. Germline CDR1 reads LNHDA; CDR2 reads SQIVND (reference sequence). CDR3 loop: CASSPNRDSIITDTQYF. DNA of the CDR3: TGTGCCAGTAGTCCAAACCGGGACAGCATTATCACAGATACGCAGTATTTT.

Only one count was recorded for this clone. V usage is TRBV28 and J usage is TRBJ1-6; 11 nucleotides match TRBD1. Germline V gives CDR1 MDHEN, CDR2 SYDVKM. CDR3 length: 18 amino acids. The V and J ends lost 5 bases and 5 bases, in that order; junction bases with no gene match: 11. The CDR3 protein is CASSPPPGQGAHNSPLHF. DNA for the CDR3: TGTGCCAGCAGTCCCCCTCCCGGACAGGGGGCGCATAATTCACCCCTCCACTTT. The full variable domain, in which reference TRBV28 and TRBJ1-6 provide the parts outside the CDR3, is DVKVTQSSRYLVKRTGEKVFLECVQDMDHENMFWYRQDPGLGLRLIYFSYDVKMKEKGDIPEGYSVSREKKERFSLILESASTNQTSMYLCASSPPPGQGAHNSPLHFGNGTRLTVT.

About this clone: One end of the junction varies from germline; a read error may be responsible. The chain combines TRBV6-5 with TRBJ1-6; perhaps TRBD1 as D (5 bases). There are 14 residues in the CDR3. CDR1 is MNHEY and CDR2 is SVGAGI in the germline V gene. The DNA for the CDR3 is TGTGCCAGCAATTACGAACAGGCAAATTCACCCCTCCACTTT. Its protein is CASNYEQANSPLHF.

The rearrangement links TRBV6-5 to TRBJ1-4; D not resolved. Trimming cost V 3 bases and J 3 bases, with 8 bases left between them. Germline V lookup: CDR1 MNHEY, CDR2 SVGAGI. The CDR3 is 14 residues long. The CDR3 sequence: CASSYLGANEKLFF. As DNA, the CDR3 is TGTGCCAGCAGTTATTTGGGAGCTAATGAAAAACTGTTTTTT.

J is TRBJ1-1 and V is TRBV19; D may be TRBD1 (6 bases). The ends were cut back, 1 base at V and 1 base at J, with 13 bases in the middle. This CDR3 comprises 16 residues. Per germline, CDR1 LNHDA and CDR2 SQIVND (reference sequence). This CDR3 is CASSIVGRGSNTEAFF. The DNA for the CDR3 is TGTGCCAGTAGTATAGTCGGCAGGGGCTCGAACACTGAAGCTTTCTTT.

This sequence joins TRBV28 and TRBJ1-2, with D possibly matching TRBD1 (5 bases). The germline gives CDR1 MDHEN, CDR2 SYDVKM. V dropped 7 bases and J dropped 4 bases, with 10 bases sitting between them. The CDR3 loop spans 12 amino acids. The CDR3 protein is CASNNRIYGYTF. In DNA, the CDR3 is TGTGCCAGCAATAACAGGATCTATGGCTACACCTTC.

The rearrangement joins TRBV2 to TRBJ2-7, with 10 bases matching TRBD1. The CDR3 runs 18 residues. CDR1 SNHLY and CDR2 FYNNEI come from the germline V gene. V lost 1 base to trimming and J lost 0 bases; unmatched junction nucleotides: 9. The CDR3 DNA reads as TGTGCCAGCAGTGAAGGCGGAGTAAGACAGGGGGCCTCCTACGAGCAGTACTTC. It codes for CASSEGGVRQGASYEQYF. The full variable domain, rest sourced from reference TRBV2 and TRBJ2-7, is EPEVTQTPSHQVTQMGQEVILRCVPISNHLYFYWYRQILGQKVEFLVSFYNNEISEKSEIFDDQFSVERPDGSNFTLKIRSTKLEDSAMYFCASSEGGVRQGASYEQYFGPGTRLTVT.

This clone appeared a single time. This chain joins TRBV7-2 and TRBJ1-5; D is perhaps TRBD1 (5 bases). V was trimmed by 5 bases and J by 6 bases, leaving 11 bases between them. The CDR3 runs 13 residues. Germline V CDR1 and CDR2: SGHTA, FQGNSA. The DNA for the CDR3 is TGTGCCAGCAGCGAGCAGGGAGGTCAGCCCCAGCATTTT. This codes for CASSEQGGQPQHF.

The chain employs TRBV28 and TRBJ1-5; D gene unclear. The CDR3 sequence is 14 residues long. The V end lost 4 bases, the J end lost 5 bases, and 12 bases lay between the germline ends. Germline V gene data show CDR1 as MDHEN and CDR2 as SYDVKM. The CDR3 here is CASSSLDEDQPQHF. The CDR3 DNA reads TGTGCCAGCAGTTCACTTGATGAGGATCAGCCCCAGCATTTT.

This chain uses TRBV7-7 with TRBJ2-2; unclear D gene. Trimming removed 2 bases at V and 6 bases at J, with 4 bases between. This CDR3 has 12 amino acids. Germline assignment: CDR1 SSHAT and CDR2 FNYEAQ (reference sequence). The CDR3 DNA reads TGTGCCAGCAGCTTACATCCCGGGGAGCTGTTTTTT. Translated: CASSLHPGELFF.

The chain carries TRBV11-3 and TRBJ2-3, with TRBD2 matching over 8 bases. V lost 8 bases to trimming and J lost 7 bases; unmatched junction nucleotides: 20. Germline CDR1 reads SGHNT; CDR2 reads YENEEA. The CDR3 contains 17 residues. The CDR3 DNA sequence: TGTGCCAGCTTCCACCAACCCGGTAGCGGGGTGTTGCATACGCAGTATTTT. The encoded protein is CASFHQPGSGVLHTQYF.

V gene TRBV7-3 combines with J gene TRBJ2-4, with D tentatively TRBD1 (6 bases). Trimming stripped 4 bases from V and 9 bases from J, with 13 bases between. This CDR3 spans 13 amino acids. The germline gives CDR1 SGHTA, CDR2 FQGTGA. In DNA, the CDR3 is TGTGCCAGCAGCTGGACAGCCCAGGGCATTCAGTACTTC. Its translation is CASSWTAQGIQYF. Complete variable domain (other parts from reference TRBV7-3 and TRBJ2-4): GAGVSQTPSNKVTEKGKYVELRCDPISGHTALYWYRQSLGQGPEFLIYFQGTGAADDSGLPNDRFFAVRPEGSVSTLKIQRTERGDSAVYLCASSWTAQGIQYFGAGTRLSVL.

The chain has TRBV6-5 and TRBJ2-7; 9 nucleotides agree with TRBD1. V gave up 6 bases and J gave up 3 bases; unmatched junction bases: 9. CDR3 length: 15 residues. Per germline, CDR1 MNHEY and CDR2 SVGAGI. This chain's CDR3 is CASSRGTGTLYEQYF. The CDR3 coding sequence is TGTGCCAGCAGCCGAGGGACAGGGACCCTCTACGAGCAGTACTTC.

The gene calls are TRBV5-4 and TRBJ2-7; tentative D call: TRBD2 (6 bases). Trimming took off 0 bases at V and 4 bases at J, with 11 bases between the two ends. The germline V gene has CDR1 SGHNT and CDR2 YYREEE (reference sequence). The CDR3 covers 14 residues. The CDR3 region has the DNA TGTGCCAGCAGCTTGGCCGGGGGTTTGTACGAGCAGTACTTC. It yields the protein CASSLAGGLYEQYF.

This chain connects TRBV20-1 to TRBJ2-1; possible D gene TRBD2, 7 bases. CDR1 DFQATT and CDR2 SNEGSKA come from the germline V gene (reference sequence). Trimming left V 3 bases short and J 2 bases short, with 14 bases between. This CDR3 contains 15 residues. CDR3 sequence reads: CSASPRGATYNEQFF. The CDR3, as DNA: TGCAGTGCTAGTCCTCGGGGGGCTACCTACAATGAGCAGTTCTTC.

The chain employs TRBV19 and TRBJ2-7; 9 bases line up with TRBD1. With V trimmed by 5 bases and J by 2 bases, 4 bases remained unmatched. The CDR3 spans 14 residues. Per germline, CDR1 LNHDA and CDR2 SQIVND (reference sequence). CDR3 in DNA: TGTGCCAGTAGTCCGACAGGGGGGACCTACGAGCAGTACTTC. Its protein product is CASSPTGGTYEQYF.

This chain links TRBV21-1 with TRBJ1-6; the table's D gene call, TRBD1, was not cross checked with the DNA. TRBV21-1 is reported as a pseudogene. The CDR3 runs to 16 residues. DNA for the CDR3: TGTGCCAGCAGTAACCGAACAGGGTACCATAATTCACCCCTCCACTTT. Its translation: CASSNRTGYHNSPLHF.

This chain uses TRBV30 with TRBJ2-1; D remains unclear. The CDR3 extends over 10 amino acids. Germline loops: CDR1 GTSNPN, CDR2 SVGIG (reference sequence). Trimming took 1 base from V and 12 from J, leaving 7 bases between them. This chain's CDR3 is CAWSAGGQFF. The CDR3 DNA is TGTGCCTGGAGTGCCGGTGGGCAGTTCTTC.

The chain combines TRBV9 with TRBJ2-2; unclear D gene. The CDR3 sequence is 14 residues long. Per germline, CDR1 SGDLS and CDR2 YYNGEE. V shed 4 bases and J shed 2 bases, with 9 bases lying between them. CDR3 nucleotides: TGTGCCAGCAGCTTAAGAACAAACACCGGGGAGCTGTTTTTT. It specifies CASSLRTNTGELFF.

The chain joins TRBV2 to TRBJ2-7; 7 bases line up with TRBD1. The CDR3 covers 15 residues. Germline V gives CDR1 SNHLY, CDR2 FYNNEI. V lost 2 bases, J lost 1 base, and 5 bases stayed unmatched. CDR3 bases: TGTGCCAGCAGTGAACCACGGGACAGATCCTACGAGCAGTACTTC. Translation gives CASSEPRDRSYEQYF. The full variable domain, with the rest looked up from reference TRBV2 and TRBJ2-7, is EPEVTQTPSHQVTQMGQEVILRCVPISNHLYFYWYRQILGQKVEFLVSFYNNEISEKSEIFDDQFSVERPDGSNFTLKIRSTKLEDSAMYFCASSEPRDRSYEQYFGPGTRLTVT.

This clone was seen once. The chain links TRBV5-4 to TRBJ2-7; the match to TRBD1 covers 9 bases. This CDR3 spans 16 amino acids. CDR1 and CDR2 from the germline V gene are SGHNT and YYREEE (reference sequence). The V segment lost 4 bases and the J segment 7 bases; nucleotides outside the gene matches: 15. CDR3 bases: TGTGCCAGCAGCAACAGTCCAGGACAGGGGAGAGGGGAGCAGTACTTC. This sequence encodes CASSNSPGQGRGEQYF.

The V call is TRBV6-5, the J call TRBJ1-6, with D possibly being TRBD1 (6 bases). The germline CDR1 and CDR2 sequences are MNHEY and SVGAGI. This CDR3 spans 15 amino acids. V lost 0 bases, J lost 9 bases, and 12 bases lay in between. CDR3: CASSYSGTGSSPLHF. The CDR3 DNA follows: TGTGCCAGCAGTTACTCTGGAACAGGGAGTTCACCCCTCCACTTT.

The rearrangement links TRBV11-2 to TRBJ2-7; 7 bases map to TRBD2. This CDR3 has 14 residues. V shed 5 bases and J 1 base; nucleotides not matched to a gene: 5. The germline V gene has CDR1 SGHAT and CDR2 FQNNGV. For the CDR3, the DNA is TGTGCCAGCAGCCCGAGCGGGGCGTCCTACGAGCAGTACTTC. Translation: CASSPSGASYEQYF.

This clone was seen once. With only one base between it and a far larger clone, this is likely a read error. The chain couples TRBV5-6 to TRBJ2-1; perhaps TRBD1 as D (6 bases). The CDR3 contains 12 residues. The germline gives CDR1 SGHDT, CDR2 YYEEEE. The V and J ends lost 2 bases and 9 bases respectively, with 9 bases between them. As DNA, the CDR3 is TGTGCCAGCAGCTTACAGGGCGGTGAGCAGTTCTTC. The encoded protein is CASSLQGGEQFF.

The rearrangement joins TRBV5-6 to TRBJ2-1; TRBD1 is a possible D gene (6 bases). This CDR3 is built from 15 residues. V was clipped by 4 bases and J by 2 bases, with 13 bases between them. From germline, CDR1 is SGHDT and CDR2 YYEEEE. Here the CDR3 DNA reads TGTGCCAGCAGCCGCTGGGGGCTCCCCTACAATGAGCAGTTCTTC. Protein product: CASSRWGLPYNEQFF.

The rearrangement uses TRBV6-8 and TRBJ1-2, with D unclear. CDR1 MNHGY and CDR2 SAAAGT come from the germline V gene. The V and J ends lost 0 bases and 0 bases respectively, with 11 bases between them. The CDR3 loop spans 16 amino acids. This CDR3 is CASSYSFPCTNYGYTF. The CDR3 DNA is TGTGCCAGCAGTTACTCTTTCCCCTGTACTAACTATGGCTACACCTTC.

V and J are TRBV14 and TRBJ2-7; 8 nucleotides agree with TRBD2. The CDR3 consists of 16 residues. The V and J ends lost 4 bases and 5 bases, in that order; junction bases with no gene match: 13. From germline, CDR1 is SGHDN and CDR2 FVKESK. The CDR3 region has the DNA TGTGCCAGCAGCCTTACAAGGGTAGCGGGGTGGAACGAGCAGTACTTC. Residues: CASSLTRVAGWNEQYF.